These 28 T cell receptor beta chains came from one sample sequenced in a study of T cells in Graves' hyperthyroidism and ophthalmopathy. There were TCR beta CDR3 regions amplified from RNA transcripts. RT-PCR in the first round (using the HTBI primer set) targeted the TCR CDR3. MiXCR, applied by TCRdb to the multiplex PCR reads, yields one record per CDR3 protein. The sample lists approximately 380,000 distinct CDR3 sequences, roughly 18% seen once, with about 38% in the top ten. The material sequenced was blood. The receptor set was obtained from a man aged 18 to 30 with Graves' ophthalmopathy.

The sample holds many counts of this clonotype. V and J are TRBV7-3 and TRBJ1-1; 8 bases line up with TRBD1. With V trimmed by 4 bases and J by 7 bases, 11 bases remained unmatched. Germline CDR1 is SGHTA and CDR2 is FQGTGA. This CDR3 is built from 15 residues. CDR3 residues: CASSSPGQARGEAFF. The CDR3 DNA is TGTGCCAGCAGCTCGCCGGGACAGGCGAGAGGTGAAGCTTTCTTT.

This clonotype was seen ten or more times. DNA for the CDR3: TGTGCCAGCAGTGCGACGAACACCGGGGAGCTGTTTTTT. Residues: CASSATNTGELFF. The V and J genes are TRBV12-3 or TRBV12-4 and TRBJ2-2, with no clear D. The CDR3 spans 13 residues. V dropped 5 bases and J dropped 0 bases, with 4 bases sitting between them.

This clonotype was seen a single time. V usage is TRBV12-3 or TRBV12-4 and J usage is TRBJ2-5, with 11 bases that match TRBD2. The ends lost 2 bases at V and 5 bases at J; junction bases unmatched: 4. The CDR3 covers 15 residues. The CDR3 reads CASSLLGLAEETQYF. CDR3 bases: TGTGCCAGCAGTTTACTGGGACTAGCGGAGGAGACCCAGTACTTC.

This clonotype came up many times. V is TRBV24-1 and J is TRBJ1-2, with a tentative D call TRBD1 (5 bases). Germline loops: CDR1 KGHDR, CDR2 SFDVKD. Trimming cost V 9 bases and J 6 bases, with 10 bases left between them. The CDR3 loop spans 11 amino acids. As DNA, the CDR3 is TGTGCCACCTCCCAGGGTGATGGCTACACCTTC. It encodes CATSQGDGYTF.

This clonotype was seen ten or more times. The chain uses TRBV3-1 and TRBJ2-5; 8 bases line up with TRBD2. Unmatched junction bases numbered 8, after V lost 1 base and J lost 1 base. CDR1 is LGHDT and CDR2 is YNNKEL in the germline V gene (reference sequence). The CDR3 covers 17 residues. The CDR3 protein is CASSQGGGSGAQETQYF. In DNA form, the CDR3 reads TGTGCCAGCAGCCAAGGAGGCGGTAGCGGGGCCCAAGAGACCCAGTACTTC.

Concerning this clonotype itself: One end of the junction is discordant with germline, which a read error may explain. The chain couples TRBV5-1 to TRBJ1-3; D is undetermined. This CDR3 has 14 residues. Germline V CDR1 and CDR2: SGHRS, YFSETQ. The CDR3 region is CASSPVGGGNTIYF. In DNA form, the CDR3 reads TGTGCCAGCAGCCCGGTTGGTGGTGGAAACACCATATATTTT.

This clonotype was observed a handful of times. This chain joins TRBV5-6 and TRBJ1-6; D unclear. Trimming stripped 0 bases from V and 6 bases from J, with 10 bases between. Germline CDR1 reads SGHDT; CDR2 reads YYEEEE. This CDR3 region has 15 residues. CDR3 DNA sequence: TGTGCCAGCAGCTTGGGAGGGCGGATTAATTCACCCCTCCACTTT. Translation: CASSLGGRINSPLHF.

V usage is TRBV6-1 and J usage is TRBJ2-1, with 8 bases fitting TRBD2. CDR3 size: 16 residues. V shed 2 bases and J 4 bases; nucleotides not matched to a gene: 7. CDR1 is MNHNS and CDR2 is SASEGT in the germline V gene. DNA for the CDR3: TGTGCCAGCAGTGAAATGGCGGGGGGACTATACAATGAGCAGTTCTTC. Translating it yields CASSEMAGGLYNEQFF.

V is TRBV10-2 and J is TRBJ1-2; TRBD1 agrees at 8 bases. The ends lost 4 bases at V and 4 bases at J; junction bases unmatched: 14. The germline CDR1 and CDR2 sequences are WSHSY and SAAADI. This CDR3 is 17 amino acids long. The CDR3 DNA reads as TGCGCCAGCAGTGTAGCGTTCTCCGGCGACAGGGGCTATGGCTACACCTTC. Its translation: CASSVAFSGDRGYGYTF.

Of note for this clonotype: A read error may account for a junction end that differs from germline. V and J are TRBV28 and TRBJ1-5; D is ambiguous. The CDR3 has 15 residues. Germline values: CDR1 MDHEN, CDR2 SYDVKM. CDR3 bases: TGTGCCAGCAGTTTGAAGGTTTGGGGAAATCTGCCCCAGCATTTT. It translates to CASSLKVWGNLPQHF.

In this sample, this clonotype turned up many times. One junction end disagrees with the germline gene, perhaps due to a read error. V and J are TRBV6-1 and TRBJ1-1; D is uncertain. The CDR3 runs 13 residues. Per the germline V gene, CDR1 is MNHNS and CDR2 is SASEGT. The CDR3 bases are TGTGCCAGCAGAGAAGCCCTGGACACTGAAGCTTTCTTT. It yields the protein CASREALDTEAFF.

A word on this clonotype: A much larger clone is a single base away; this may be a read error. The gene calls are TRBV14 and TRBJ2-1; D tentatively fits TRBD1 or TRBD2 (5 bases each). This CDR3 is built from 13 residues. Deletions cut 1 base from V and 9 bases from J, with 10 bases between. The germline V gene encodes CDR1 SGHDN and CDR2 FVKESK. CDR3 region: CASSQGGGTEQFF. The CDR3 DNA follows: TGTGCCAGCAGCCAAGGTGGGGGTACTGAGCAGTTCTTC.

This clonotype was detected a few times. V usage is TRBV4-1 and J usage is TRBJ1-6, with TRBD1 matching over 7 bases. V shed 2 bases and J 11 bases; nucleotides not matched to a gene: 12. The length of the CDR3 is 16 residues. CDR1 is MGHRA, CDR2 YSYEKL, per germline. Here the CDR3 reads CASSQLPDRRDPPLHF. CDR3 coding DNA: TGCGCCAGCAGCCAACTCCCGGACAGGCGGGACCCACCCCTCCACTTT.

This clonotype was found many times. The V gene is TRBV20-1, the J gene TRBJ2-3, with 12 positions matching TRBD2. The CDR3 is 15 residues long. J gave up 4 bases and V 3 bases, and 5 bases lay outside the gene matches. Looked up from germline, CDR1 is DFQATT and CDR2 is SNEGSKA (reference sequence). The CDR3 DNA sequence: TGCAGTGCTAGTCCTAGCGGGGGGGTGTCAGATACGCAGTATTTT. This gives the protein CSASPSGGVSDTQYF.

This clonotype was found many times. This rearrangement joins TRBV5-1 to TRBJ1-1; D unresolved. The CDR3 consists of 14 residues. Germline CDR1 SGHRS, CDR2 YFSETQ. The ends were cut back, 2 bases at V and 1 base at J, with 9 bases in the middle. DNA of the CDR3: TGCGCCAGCAGCTTAGGAAGCGAGAACACTGAAGCTTTCTTT. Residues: CASSLGSENTEAFF.

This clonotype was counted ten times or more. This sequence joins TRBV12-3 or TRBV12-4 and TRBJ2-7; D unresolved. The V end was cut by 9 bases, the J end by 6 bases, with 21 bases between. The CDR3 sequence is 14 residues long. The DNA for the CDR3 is TGTGCCAGTGAAAGGTCGGGTTTTGAAGGCGAGCAGTACTTC. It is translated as CASERSGFEGEQYF.

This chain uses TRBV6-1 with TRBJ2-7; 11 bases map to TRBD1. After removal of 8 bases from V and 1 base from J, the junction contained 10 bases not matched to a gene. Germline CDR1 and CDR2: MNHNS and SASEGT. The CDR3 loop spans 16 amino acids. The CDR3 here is CASRRTGGVVSYEQYF. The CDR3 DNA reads TGTGCCAGCCGTAGGACAGGGGGCGTGGTGTCCTACGAGCAGTACTTC.

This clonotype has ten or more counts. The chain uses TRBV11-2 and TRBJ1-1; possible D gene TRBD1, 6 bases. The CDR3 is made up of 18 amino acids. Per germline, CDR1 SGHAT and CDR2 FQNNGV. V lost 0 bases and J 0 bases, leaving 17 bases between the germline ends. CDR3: CASSLDHNRDYLNTEAFF. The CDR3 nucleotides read TGTGCCAGCAGCTTAGATCATAACAGGGATTATCTGAACACTGAAGCTTTCTTT. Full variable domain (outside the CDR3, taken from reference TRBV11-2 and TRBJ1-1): EAGVAQSPRYKIIEKRQSVAFWCNPISGHATLYWYQQILGQGPKLLIQFQNNGVVDDSQLPKDRFSAERLKGVDSTLKIQPAKLEDSAVYLCASSLDHNRDYLNTEAFFGQGTRLTVV.

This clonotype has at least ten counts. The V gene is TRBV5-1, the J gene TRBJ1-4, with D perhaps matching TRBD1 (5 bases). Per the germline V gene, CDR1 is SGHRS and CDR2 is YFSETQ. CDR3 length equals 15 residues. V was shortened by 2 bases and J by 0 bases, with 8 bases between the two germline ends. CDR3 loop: CASSFRDSTNEKLFF. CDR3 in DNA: TGCGCCAGCAGCTTCCGGGACTCAACTAATGAAAAACTGTTTTTT.

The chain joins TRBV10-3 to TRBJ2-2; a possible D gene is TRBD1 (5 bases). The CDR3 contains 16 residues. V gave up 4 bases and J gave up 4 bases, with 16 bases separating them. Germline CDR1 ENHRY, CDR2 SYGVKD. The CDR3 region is CAISAQGIRVTGELFF. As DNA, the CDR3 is TGTGCCATCAGTGCCCAGGGAATTAGGGTCACCGGGGAGCTGTTTTTT.

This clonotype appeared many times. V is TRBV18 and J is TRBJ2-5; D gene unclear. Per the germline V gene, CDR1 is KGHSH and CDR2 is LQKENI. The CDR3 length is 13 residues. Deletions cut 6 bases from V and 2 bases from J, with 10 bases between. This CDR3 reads CASSPARQETQYF. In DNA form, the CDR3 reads TGTGCCAGCTCCCCTGCACGACAAGAGACCCAGTACTTC. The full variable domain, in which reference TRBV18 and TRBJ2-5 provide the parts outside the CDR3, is NAGVMQNPRHLVRRRGQEARLRCSPMKGHSHVYWYRQLPEEGLKFMVYLQKENIIDESGMPKERFSAEFPKEGPSILRIQQVVRGDSAAYFCASSPARQETQYFGPGTRLLVL.

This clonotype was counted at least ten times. CDR3 in amino acids: CASSRGWNQPQHF. CDR3 in DNA: TGTGCCAGCTCCCGAGGATGGAATCAGCCCCAGCATTTT. This chain uses TRBV18 with TRBJ1-5; no clear D gene. CDR3 length equals 13 residues. V was shortened by 6 bases and J by 4 bases, with 10 bases between the two germline ends. From germline, CDR1 is KGHSH and CDR2 LQKENI.

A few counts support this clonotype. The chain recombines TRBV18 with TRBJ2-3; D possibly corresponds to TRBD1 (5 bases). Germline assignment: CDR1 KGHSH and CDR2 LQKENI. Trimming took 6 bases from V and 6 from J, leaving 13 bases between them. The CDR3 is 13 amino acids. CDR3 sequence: CASSPLTDDTQYF. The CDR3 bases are TGTGCCAGCTCCCCCCTGACAGACGATACGCAGTATTTT.

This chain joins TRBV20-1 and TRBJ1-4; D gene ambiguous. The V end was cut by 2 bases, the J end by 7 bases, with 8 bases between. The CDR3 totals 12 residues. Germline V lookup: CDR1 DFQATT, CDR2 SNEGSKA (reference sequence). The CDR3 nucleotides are TGCAGTGCTAGATTGACGGCTGAAAAACTGTTTTTT. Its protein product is CSARLTAEKLFF.

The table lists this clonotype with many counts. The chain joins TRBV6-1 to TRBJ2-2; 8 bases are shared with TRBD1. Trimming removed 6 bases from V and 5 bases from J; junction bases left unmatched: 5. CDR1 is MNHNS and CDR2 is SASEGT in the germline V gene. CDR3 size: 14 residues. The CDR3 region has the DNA TGTGCCAGCAGATCCGGGACAGGAACCGGGGAGCTGTTTTTT. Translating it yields CASRSGTGTGELFF.

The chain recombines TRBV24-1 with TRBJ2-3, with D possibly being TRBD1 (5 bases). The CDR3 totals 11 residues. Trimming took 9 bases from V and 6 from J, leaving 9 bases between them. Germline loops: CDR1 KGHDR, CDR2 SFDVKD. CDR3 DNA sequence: TGTGCCACCGGTTACAGGGATACGCAGTATTTT. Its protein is CATGYRDTQYF.

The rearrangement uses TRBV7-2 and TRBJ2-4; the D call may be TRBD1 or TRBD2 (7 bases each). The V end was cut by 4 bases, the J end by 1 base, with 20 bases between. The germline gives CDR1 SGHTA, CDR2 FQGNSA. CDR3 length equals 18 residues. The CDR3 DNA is TGTGCCAGCAGCTACCTGACAGGGAGGGTGTTGGCCAAAAACATTCAGTACTTC. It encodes CASSYLTGRVLAKNIQYF.

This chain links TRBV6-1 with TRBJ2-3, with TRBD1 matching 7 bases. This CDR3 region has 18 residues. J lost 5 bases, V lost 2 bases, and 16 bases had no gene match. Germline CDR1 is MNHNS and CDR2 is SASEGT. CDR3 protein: CASSELLLNRGNEDTQYF. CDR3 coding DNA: TGTGCCAGCAGTGAACTTCTTCTTAACAGGGGTAATGAAGATACGCAGTATTTT.